The sequence of this T cell receptor beta chain was determined in a study of identical twins. This clonotype was counted ten times or more. One entry per CDR3 protein results from TCRdb running MiXCR on the 5' RACE reads. This table holds hundreds of thousands of distinct CDR3 sequences, 5.5% to 7.5% found once. The V gene lost 5 bases and the J gene lost 6 bases, with 14 bases spanning the gap. The CDR3 is made up of 14 amino acids. Germline-derived CDR1 and CDR2 are SEHNR and FQNEAQ (reference sequence). The chain combines TRBV7-9 with TRBJ2-1; TRBD2 is a possible D gene (5 bases). Specimen: naive T cells sorted from blood. This sequence originates from a man between 18 and 29 years old in good health. The CDR3 protein is CASSPLPSSNEQFF. The CDR3 nucleotides read TGTGCCAGCAGCCCCCTCCCTAGCTCCAATGAGCAGTTCTTC.